This T cell receptor (beta chain) came from a study of cytomegalovirus exposure and HLA in healthy donors. Study details: Roughly 80 million unique TCRs from HLA-typed donors were held in an early data release. Findings and limits, study-wide: An Asian-associated ancestry cluster reportedly showed fewer N-insertions than the approximately 600-donor mean in a later analysis. The study listed 150 to 200 cytomegalovirus-associated TCR beta chains.

CDR3 size: 16 residues. CDR1 is MNHNS and CDR2 is SASEGT in the germline V gene. J was trimmed by 0 bases and V by 4 bases; bases with no gene match: 5. In the PCR, 60 Vbeta and 13 Jbeta primers were used. Data came from immunoSEQ multiplex PCR; TCRdb stores just in-frame clones and leaves some out. Of over 150,000 clones listed, roughly 77% are singletons. Comment on this clone: Its specificity is not known.

The receptor comes from a woman aged 30 to 39 in good health and CMV-seropositive. V usage is TRBV6-1 and J usage is TRBJ1-2; 10 bases are shared with TRBD1. Specimen: PBMCs. The CDR3 loop is CASSGRTGGPNYGYTF. DNA of the CDR3: TGTGCCAGCAGTGGAAGGACAGGGGGTCCTAACTATGGCTACACCTTC.